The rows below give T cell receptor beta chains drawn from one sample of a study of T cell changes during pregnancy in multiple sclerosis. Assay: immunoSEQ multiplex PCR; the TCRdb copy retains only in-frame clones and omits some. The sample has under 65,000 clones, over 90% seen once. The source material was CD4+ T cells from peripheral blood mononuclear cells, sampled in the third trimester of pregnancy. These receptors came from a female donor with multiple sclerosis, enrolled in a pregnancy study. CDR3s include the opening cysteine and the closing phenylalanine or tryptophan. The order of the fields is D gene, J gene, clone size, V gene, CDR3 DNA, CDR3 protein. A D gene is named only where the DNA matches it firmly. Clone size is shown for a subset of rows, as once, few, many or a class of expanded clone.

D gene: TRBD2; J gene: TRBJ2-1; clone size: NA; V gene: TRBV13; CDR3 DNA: TGTGCCAGCAGCCGCGGGGGGAGCTCCTACAATGAGCAGTTCTTC; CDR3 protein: CASSRGGSSYNEQFF
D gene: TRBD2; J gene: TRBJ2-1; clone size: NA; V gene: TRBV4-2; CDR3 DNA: TGTGCCAGCAGCCAAGATCGGGGTAGCGGGGCCTACAATGAGCAGTTCTTC; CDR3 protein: CASSQDRGSGAYNEQFF
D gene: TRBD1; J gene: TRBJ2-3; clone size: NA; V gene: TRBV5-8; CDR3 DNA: TGTGCCAGCAGCGAGAGGGGGCTTACGCAGTATTTT; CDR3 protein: CASSERGLTQYF
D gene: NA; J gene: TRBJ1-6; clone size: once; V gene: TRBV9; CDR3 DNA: TGTGCCAGCAGCACCGGGAGCTCCTATAATTCACCCCTCCACTTT; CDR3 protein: CASSTGSSYNSPLHF
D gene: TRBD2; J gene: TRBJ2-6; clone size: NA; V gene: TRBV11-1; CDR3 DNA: TGTGCCAGCAGCTTAGGGACTAGCTCTGGGGCCAACGTCCTGACTTTC; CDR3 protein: CASSLGTSSGANVLTF
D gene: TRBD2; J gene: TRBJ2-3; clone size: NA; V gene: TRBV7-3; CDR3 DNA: TGTGCCAGCAGCTCTAGCGGGGTGGTAGATACGCAGTATTTT; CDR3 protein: CASSSSGVVDTQYF
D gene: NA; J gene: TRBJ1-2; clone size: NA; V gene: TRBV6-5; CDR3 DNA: TGTGCCAGCAGTTACTCCGGGCAGGGTTCCTATGGCTACACCTTC; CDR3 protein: CASSYSGQGSYGYTF
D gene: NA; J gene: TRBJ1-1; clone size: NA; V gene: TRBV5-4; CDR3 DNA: TGTGCCAGCAGCTTGGTACAGGGAAAAGCTTTCTTT; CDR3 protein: CASSLVQGKAFF
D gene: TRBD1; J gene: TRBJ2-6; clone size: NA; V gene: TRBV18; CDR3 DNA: TGTGCCAGCTCTAGACAGGGGGGGACCTCTGGGGCCAACGTCCTGACTTTC; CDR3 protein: CASSRQGGTSGANVLTF
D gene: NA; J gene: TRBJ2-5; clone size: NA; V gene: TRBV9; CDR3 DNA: TGTGCCAGCAGCGTAGCCTCCCAAGAGACCCAGTACTTC; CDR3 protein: CASSVASQETQYF
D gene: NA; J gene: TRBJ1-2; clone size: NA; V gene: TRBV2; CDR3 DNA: TGTGCCACGAACGATTACGGAGACGCTAACTATGGCTACACCTTC; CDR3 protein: CATNDYGDANYGYTF
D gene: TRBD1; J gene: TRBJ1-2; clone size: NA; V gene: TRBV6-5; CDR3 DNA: TGTGCCAGCAGTTACTCCGCGGGACAGGGTGTGTGGGGCTACACCTTC; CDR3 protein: CASSYSAGQGVWGYTF
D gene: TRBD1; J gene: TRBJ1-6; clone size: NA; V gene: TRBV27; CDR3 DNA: TGTGCCAGCAGTTTATCGGACAGGGGGAATTCACCCCTCCACTTT; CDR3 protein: CASSLSDRGNSPLHF
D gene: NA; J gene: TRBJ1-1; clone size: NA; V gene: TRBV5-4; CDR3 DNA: TGTGCCAGCAGCTCCACAGATAACACTGAAGCTTTCTTT; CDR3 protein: CASSSTDNTEAFF
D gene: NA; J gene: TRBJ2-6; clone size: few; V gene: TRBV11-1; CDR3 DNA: TGTGCCAGCAGCTTAGGCGCTAACTCTGGGGCCAACGTCCTGACTTTC; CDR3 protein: CASSLGANSGANVLTF
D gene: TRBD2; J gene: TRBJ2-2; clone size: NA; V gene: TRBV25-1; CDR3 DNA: TGTGCCAGCACTGGAGAGCGGGGGGGCCATTTCGGGGAGCTGTTTTTT; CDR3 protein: CASTGERGGHFGELFF
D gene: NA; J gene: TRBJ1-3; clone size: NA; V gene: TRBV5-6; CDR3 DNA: TGTGCCAGCAGCTTGGCCGGGGTAGACTCTGGAAACACCATATATTTT; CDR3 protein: CASSLAGVDSGNTIYF
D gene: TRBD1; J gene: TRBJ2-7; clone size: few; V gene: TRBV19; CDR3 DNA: TGTGCCAGTAAAGGGGGACAGTACGAGCAGTACTTC; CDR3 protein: CASKGGQYEQYF
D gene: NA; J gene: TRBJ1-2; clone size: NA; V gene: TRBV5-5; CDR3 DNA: TGTGCCAGCAGCTTGGTTGACCTAGCTAACTATGGCTACACCTTC; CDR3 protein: CASSLVDLANYGYTF
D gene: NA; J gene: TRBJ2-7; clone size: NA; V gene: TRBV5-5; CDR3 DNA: TGTGCCAGCAGCCTCCCCCGGGTGCCCTACGAGCAGTACTTC; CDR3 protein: CASSLPRVPYEQYF
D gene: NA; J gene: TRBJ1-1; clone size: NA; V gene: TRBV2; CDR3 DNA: TGTGCCAGCACTGACAGAAAGAACACTGAAGCTTTCTTT; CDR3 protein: CASTDRKNTEAFF
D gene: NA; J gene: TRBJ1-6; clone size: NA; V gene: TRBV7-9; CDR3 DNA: TGTGCCAGCAGCTGGGGGGGTGAGACCCTCGGTTCACCCCTCCACTTT; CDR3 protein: CASSWGGETLGSPLHF
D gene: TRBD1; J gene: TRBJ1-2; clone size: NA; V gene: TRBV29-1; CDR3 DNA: TGCAGCGTTGAAGGGGGGACAGCGGGTTATGGCTACACCTTC; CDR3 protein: CSVEGGTAGYGYTF
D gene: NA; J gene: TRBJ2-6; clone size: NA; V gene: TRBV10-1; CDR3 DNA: TGCGCCAGCAGGGACAGTGACTCTGGGGCCAACGTCCTGACTTTC; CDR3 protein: CASRDSDSGANVLTF
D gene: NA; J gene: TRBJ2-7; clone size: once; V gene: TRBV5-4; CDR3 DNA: TGTGCCAGCAGCTTCGGGGCGCCGGGGAGGTCCGAGCAGTACTTC; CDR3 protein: CASSFGAPGRSEQYF
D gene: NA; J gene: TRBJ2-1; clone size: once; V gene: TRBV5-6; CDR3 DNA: TGTGCCAGCAGCTTGGGTCACTTTAATGAGCAGTTCTTC; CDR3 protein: CASSLGHFNEQFF
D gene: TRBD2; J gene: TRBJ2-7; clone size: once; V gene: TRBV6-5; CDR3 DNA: TGTGCCAGCAGTTACTCCGAGGGAGGGTCGGGGTACTTC; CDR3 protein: CASSYSEGGSGYF
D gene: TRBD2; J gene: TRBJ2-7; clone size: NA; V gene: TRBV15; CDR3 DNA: TGTGCCACCAGGCCGGGACTAGCGGGGCGTGGGGAGCAGTACTTC; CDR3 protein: CATRPGLAGRGEQYF
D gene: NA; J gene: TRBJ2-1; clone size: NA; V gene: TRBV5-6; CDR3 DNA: TGTGCCAGCAGCTTGCTAGAGGGACTCCAACTCAATGAGCAGTTCTTC; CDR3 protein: CASSLLEGLQLNEQFF
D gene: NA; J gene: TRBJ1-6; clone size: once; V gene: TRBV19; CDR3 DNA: TGTGCCAGTAGATTTGCTGGACAGCCGAATTCACCCCTCCACTTT; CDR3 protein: CASRFAGQPNSPLHF
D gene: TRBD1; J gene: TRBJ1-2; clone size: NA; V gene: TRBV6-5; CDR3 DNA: TGTGCCAGCAGATCTACGACAGGGGGCGGCTATGGCTACACCTTC; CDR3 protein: CASRSTTGGGYGYTF
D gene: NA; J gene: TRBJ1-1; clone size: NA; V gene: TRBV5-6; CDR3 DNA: TGTGCCAGCAGCCCGAAAAAGCGGGGGTCATCGATGAACACTGAAGCTTTCTTT; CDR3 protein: CASSPKKRGSSMNTEAFF
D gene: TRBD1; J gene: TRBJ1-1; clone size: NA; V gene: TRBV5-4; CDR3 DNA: TGTGCCAGCAGCCGCCGGGACAGTGACACTGAAGCTTTCTTT; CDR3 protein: CASSRRDSDTEAFF
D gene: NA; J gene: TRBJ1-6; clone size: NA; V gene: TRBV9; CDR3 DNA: TGTGCCAGCAGCGCAGCTGGAGGGTGGAATTCACCCCTCCACTTT; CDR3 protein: CASSAAGGWNSPLHF
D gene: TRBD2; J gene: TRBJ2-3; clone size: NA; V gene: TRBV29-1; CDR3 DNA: TGCAGCGTTGAAGATCTCGGGGGGGGCACAGATACGCAGTATTTT; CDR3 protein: CSVEDLGGGTDTQYF
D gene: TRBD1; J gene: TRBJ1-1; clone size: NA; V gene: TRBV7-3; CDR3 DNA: TGTGCCAGCAGCTCCCAGGGGGCAAACACTGAAGCTTTCTTT; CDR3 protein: CASSSQGANTEAFF
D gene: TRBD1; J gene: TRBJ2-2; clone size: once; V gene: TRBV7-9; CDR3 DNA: TGTGCCAGCAGCCTGCTGTACCGACCGGGACAGGATACCACCGGGGAGCTGTTTTTT; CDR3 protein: CASSLLYRPGQDTTGELFF
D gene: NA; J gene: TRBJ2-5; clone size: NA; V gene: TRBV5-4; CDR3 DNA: TGTGCCAGCAGCTTGCCCCGCCAAGAGACCCAGTACTTC; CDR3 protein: CASSLPRQETQYF